The 26 T cell receptor beta chains presented below share a single source sample, sequenced in a study of T-cell memory formation after mild COVID-19. TCRdb re-analysed the 5' RACE reads in MiXCR, keeping a single row per CDR3 protein. The sample has fewer than 250,000 distinct CDR3 sequences, 15% seen once; the top ten hold 2% to 2.5%. Sequenced: PBMCs or a T cell subset sorted from them (not recorded which). The receptors originated from an adult woman who had mild COVID-19 (a few samples of this study predate the infection). Cell type and time point are not known.

This clonotype has just a few counts. The chain combines TRBV12-3 or TRBV12-4 with TRBJ2-7; possibly TRBD1 for D (6 bases). The V gene lost 6 bases and the J gene lost 5 bases, with 11 bases spanning the gap. The CDR3 has 12 amino acids. The CDR3 sequence: CASRTQGHEQYF. As DNA, the CDR3 is TGTGCCAGCAGAACACAGGGCCACGAGCAGTACTTC.

This clonotype showed up just a few times. The CDR3 here is CASSWVVGRDTEAFF. The CDR3 DNA sequence: TGCGCCAGCAGCTGGGTGGTGGGCAGGGACACTGAAGCTTTCTTT. The chain has TRBV5-1 and TRBJ1-1; tentatively, D is TRBD1 (5 bases). The ends were cut back, 3 bases at V and 3 bases at J, with 15 bases in the middle. Germline assignment: CDR1 SGHRS and CDR2 YFSETQ. The CDR3 covers 15 residues.

The chain is built from TRBV6-6 and TRBJ1-4; perhaps TRBD1 as D (6 bases). Germline V lookup: CDR1 MNHNY, CDR2 SVGAGI (reference sequence). Between the trimmed V and J ends, which lost 0 bases and 5 bases, there was a span of 7 bases. The CDR3 is 14 amino acids. In DNA, the CDR3 is TGTGCCAGCAGTTACTCCCAGGGGAATGAAAAACTGTTTTTT. This translates into CASSYSQGNEKLFF.

Only a few counts were recorded for this clonotype. V is TRBV30 and J is TRBJ2-5, with 9 bases identical to TRBD2. The CDR3 has 13 residues. The V gene end was trimmed by 3 bases and the J gene end by 4 bases; junction bases not matched to a gene: 3. Germline V lookup: CDR1 GTSNPN, CDR2 SVGIG (reference sequence). CDR3 nucleotides: TGTGCCTGGAGGCGTAGCGGGGGAGAGACCCAGTACTTC. Encoded protein: CAWRRSGGETQYF. Supplemented by reference TRBV30 and TRBJ2-5, the full variable domain reads SQTIHQWPATLVQPVGSPLSLECTVEGTSNPNLYWYRQAAGRGLQLLFYSVGIGQISSEVPQNLSASRPQDRQFILSSKKLLLSDSGFYLCAWRRSGGETQYFGPGTRLLVL.

This clonotype showed up just a few times. V is TRBV6-5 and J is TRBJ1-1, with TRBD1 identical over 8 bases. V lost 0 bases to trimming and J lost 6 bases; unmatched junction nucleotides: 3. Germline V gene sequence: CDR1 MNHEY, CDR2 SVGAGI. This CDR3 comprises 14 residues. DNA of the CDR3: TGTGCCAGCAGTTACTCGACAGGGGACGCTGAAGCTTTCTTT. Its translation: CASSYSTGDAEAFF.

Only a few counts were recorded for this clonotype. This chain links TRBV20-1 with TRBJ2-3; 12 nucleotides align to TRBD2. This CDR3 spans 17 amino acids. V was pared by 0 bases and J by 3 bases, with 7 bases of the junction left unmatched. Germline loops: CDR1 DFQATT, CDR2 SNEGSKA (reference sequence). The CDR3 DNA follows: TGCAGTGCTAGAGATCTTCTAGCGGGAGGGCCGACAGATACGCAGTATTTT. It translates to CSARDLLAGGPTDTQYF.

The rearrangement uses TRBV4-1 and TRBJ2-1, with D tentatively TRBD1 (5 bases). CDR1 is MGHRA and CDR2 is YSYEKL in the germline V gene. V lost 4 bases, J lost 3 bases, and 25 bases lay in between. The CDR3 is made up of 19 amino acids. CDR3 nucleotide sequence: TGCGCCAGCAGCCTCGACCCGCATCTCGGACAATCGGGCTACAATGAGCAGTTCTTC. Encoded protein: CASSLDPHLGQSGYNEQFF.

V gene TRBV6-5 combines with J gene TRBJ2-7; D perhaps matches TRBD1 (5 bases). With 5 bases removed from V and 7 bases from J, the gap between germline ends came to 24 bases. Germline V CDR1 and CDR2: MNHEY, SVGAGI. This CDR3 has 16 residues. CDR3 loop: CASSPSPAGKVLEQYF. Written as DNA, the CDR3 is TGTGCCAGCAGTCCCTCCCCGGCAGGGAAGGTTTTAGAGCAGTACTTC.

This clonotype was seen a few times. The genes are TRBV15 and TRBJ2-1; D is unresolved. Looked up from germline, CDR1 is LNHNV and CDR2 is YYDKDF (reference sequence). This CDR3 region has 13 residues. The V and J ends lost 1 base and 9 bases respectively, with 10 bases between them. The CDR3 nucleotides are TGTGCCACCAGCAGAGCATTTTGGGGTGAGCAGTTCTTC. As protein: CATSRAFWGEQFF.

Notes on this clonotype: The junction shows a germline mismatch at one end, possibly a read error. The V gene is TRBV7-7, the J gene TRBJ2-7; 8 nucleotides agree with TRBD1. The germline gives CDR1 SSHAT, CDR2 FNYEAQ (reference sequence). This CDR3 region has 15 residues. The CDR3 sequence: CASSFSTGDSYEQYF. The CDR3, as DNA: TGTGCTAGCAGCTTCTCGACAGGGGACTCCTACGAGCAGTACTTC.

This clonotype occurred a few times. The V call is TRBV7-9, the J call TRBJ1-2; 12 bases are shared with TRBD1. The CDR3 sequence is 15 residues long. CDR1 SEHNR and CDR2 FQNEAQ come from the germline V gene (reference sequence). V shed 2 bases and J 8 bases; nucleotides not matched to a gene: 6. The CDR3 nucleotides read TGTGCCAGCAGCTTAAGGGGACAGGGGGCGCAAGGCTACACCTTC. It translates to CASSLRGQGAQGYTF.

The chain employs TRBV5-6 and TRBJ2-1; 10 nucleotides line up with TRBD2. Trimming removed 4 bases from V and 4 bases from J; junction bases left unmatched: 11. The germline V gene encodes CDR1 SGHDT and CDR2 YYEEEE. CDR3 size: 17 residues. The CDR3 loop is CASSQVRTSGFYNEQFF. The CDR3 DNA follows: TGTGCCAGCAGCCAGGTTAGGACTAGCGGATTTTACAATGAGCAGTTCTTC.

This clonotype was seen a few times. The chain employs TRBV15 and TRBJ2-7; D ambiguous. V was trimmed by 0 bases and J by 2 bases, leaving 11 bases between them. Germline loops: CDR1 LNHNV, CDR2 YYDKDF (reference sequence). The CDR3 has 15 amino acids. CDR3 in amino acids: CATSRETHAPYEQYF. CDR3 nucleotide sequence: TGTGCCACCAGCAGAGAAACACATGCCCCCTACGAGCAGTACTTC.

The V gene is TRBV20-1, the J gene TRBJ2-3, with 8 bases fitting TRBD2. The CDR3 loop spans 15 amino acids. V lost 0 bases and J lost 5; bases outside the gene matches: 7. Germline V lookup: CDR1 DFQATT, CDR2 SNEGSKA (reference sequence). In nucleotides, the CDR3 is TGCAGTGCTAGAGATTTCGCGGGGGGCCGAGATACGCAGTATTTT. The encoded protein is CSARDFAGGRDTQYF.

Many counts were recorded for this clonotype. The V gene is TRBV5-6, the J gene TRBJ2-3; D unresolved. Trimming left V 4 bases short and J 3 bases short, with 9 bases between. Germline-derived CDR1 and CDR2 are SGHDT and YYEEEE. This CDR3 contains 13 residues. CDR3 nucleotides: TGTGCCAGCAGCCGTTATTCGACAGATACGCAGTATTTT. This encodes CASSRYSTDTQYF.

This clonotype has a handful of counts. CDR3 in amino acids: CASSVISGSRYNEQFF. As DNA, the CDR3 is TGTGCCAGCAGCGTAATTAGCGGGAGTAGGTACAATGAGCAGTTCTTC. The chain has TRBV7-8 and TRBJ2-1, with 9 bases matching TRBD2. The CDR3 runs 16 residues. CDR1 SGHVS and CDR2 FQNEAQ come from the germline V gene. V was clipped by 5 bases and J by 4 bases; unmatched bases: 9.

This clonotype was observed a handful of times. V gene TRBV18 combines with J gene TRBJ2-1; D is perhaps TRBD2 (5 bases). The CDR3 has 11 amino acids. Germline V gene lookup returns CDR1 KGHSH and CDR2 LQKENI. The germline V and J ends were trimmed by 5 bases and 7 bases, with 6 bases remaining between them. The CDR3 protein is CASSTGNEQFF. Here the CDR3 DNA reads TGTGCCAGCTCAACGGGGAATGAGCAGTTCTTC. Using reference TRBV18 and TRBJ2-1 for the parts outside the CDR3, the full variable domain is NAGVMQNPRHLVRRRGQEARLRCSPMKGHSHVYWYRQLPEEGLKFMVYLQKENIIDESGMPKERFSAEFPKEGPSILRIQQVVRGDSAAYFCASSTGNEQFFGPGTRLTVL.

This chain joins TRBV24-1 and TRBJ2-7, with TRBD1 matching 7 bases. The CDR3 totals 12 residues. The ends lost 4 bases at V and 4 bases at J; junction bases unmatched: 0. Looked up from germline, CDR1 is KGHDR and CDR2 is SFDVKD. The CDR3 sequence: CATSDRGYEQYF. The CDR3 region has the DNA TGTGCCACCAGTGACAGGGGGTACGAGCAGTACTTC.

This clonotype appeared once. The chain is built from TRBV5-6 and TRBJ2-3; 12 positions agree with TRBD2. CDR1 is SGHDT, CDR2 YYEEEE, per germline. CDR3 length: 15 residues. Trimming at V came to 7 bases and at J to 2 bases, leaving 5 bases not matched to a gene. The chain's CDR3 is CASRLAGGFTDTQYF. The CDR3 bases are TGTGCCAGCCGGCTAGCGGGGGGGTTCACAGATACGCAGTATTTT.

This clonotype was seen only a few times. This rearrangement joins TRBV18 to TRBJ2-5; 10 bases are shared with TRBD1. The CDR3 has 14 residues. Per germline, CDR1 KGHSH and CDR2 LQKENI. With 3 bases clipped from V and 5 bases from J, the junction kept 3 bases outside the gene matches. The CDR3 DNA is TGTGCCAGCTCACCTCCGGGACAGGGGGAGACCCAGTACTTC. Translating it yields CASSPPGQGETQYF.

This clonotype has a handful of counts. The chain couples TRBV29-1 to TRBJ2-7; 10 bases line up with TRBD2. Germline V CDR1 and CDR2: SQVTM, ANQGSEA. This CDR3 comprises 14 residues. V lost 2 bases to trimming and J lost 6 bases; unmatched junction nucleotides: 7. As DNA, the CDR3 is TGCAGCGTTGAATACACTAGCGGGATAACCGAGCAGTACTTC. Protein product: CSVEYTSGITEQYF.

This clonotype appeared a few times. The J gene is TRBJ2-7, the V gene TRBV7-9; 7 positions agree with TRBD1. V was clipped by 5 bases and J by 2 bases; unmatched bases: 3. Germline values: CDR1 SEHNR, CDR2 FQNEAQ (reference sequence). This CDR3 spans 13 amino acids. In DNA, the CDR3 is TGTGCCAGCAGCCGGACAGGCACCTACGAGCAGTACTTC. It translates to CASSRTGTYEQYF.

In its sample, this clonotype was seen a few times. This sequence joins TRBV5-1 and TRBJ2-2, with a tentative D call TRBD1 (5 bases). The V gene lost 4 bases and the J gene lost 3 bases, with 13 bases spanning the gap. This CDR3 has 15 residues. Germline CDR1 SGHRS, CDR2 YFSETQ. The CDR3 is CASSPQGSDTGELFF. The CDR3 region has the DNA TGCGCCAGCAGCCCGCAGGGATCGGACACCGGGGAGCTGTTTTTT.

DNA for the CDR3: TGTGCCAGCCTAGGAGGTGACGAGCAGTACTTC. Its translation is CASLGGDEQYF. The chain is built from TRBV27 and TRBJ2-7, with D possibly matching TRBD2 (5 bases). The ends were cut back, 8 bases at V and 5 bases at J, with 10 bases in the middle. This CDR3 is built from 11 residues. Germline loops: CDR1 MNHEY, CDR2 SMNVEV (reference sequence).

This clonotype was recorded a few times. The V gene is TRBV2, the J gene TRBJ2-7; D might be TRBD1 (6 bases). The CDR3 covers 13 residues. Trimming took 3 bases from V and 3 from J, leaving 9 bases between them. CDR1 and CDR2 (germline): SNHLY, FYNNEI. The DNA for the CDR3 is TGTGCCAGCAGTGACAGGGGAAACTACGAGCAGTACTTC. This codes for CASSDRGNYEQYF.

The chain carries TRBV5-5 and TRBJ1-2; tentatively, D is TRBD1 (5 bases). Germline values: CDR1 SGHKS, CDR2 YYEKEE (reference sequence). The CDR3 runs 16 residues. V was shortened by 3 bases and J by 3 bases, with 18 bases between the two germline ends. CDR3 in amino acids: CASSSRGAGDDYGYTF. CDR3 coding DNA: TGTGCCAGCAGCTCAAGAGGGGCAGGAGATGACTATGGCTACACCTTC.